The 23 T cell receptor beta chains presented below share a single source sample, sequenced in a study of blood T cell repertoires in COVID-19. Here immunoSEQ multiplex PCR was the method, and the copy in TCRdb shows in-frame clones only, minus some. The sample holds 150,000 to 250,000 clones, around 79% seen once. Input material: peripheral blood. These receptors all come from a woman between 35 and 50 years old with COVID-19, enrolled during active disease.

The V and J genes are TRBV18 and TRBJ1-2; D is perhaps TRBD1 (6 bases). With 3 bases removed from V and 6 bases from J, the gap between germline ends came to 11 bases. The CDR3 has 13 amino acids. The germline V gene has CDR1 KGHSH and CDR2 LQKENI. The DNA of the CDR3 is TGTGCCAGCTCACCCGGGACAAACGATGGCTACACCTTC. It specifies CASSPGTNDGYTF.

With regard to this clone: It may be a read error: a sequence one base away is much more abundant. Other DNA sequences within the sample encode an identical CDR3. V is TRBV5-1 and J is TRBJ1-4; perhaps TRBD1 as D (5 bases). This CDR3 has 14 amino acids. With 2 bases removed from V and 3 bases from J, the gap between germline ends came to 8 bases. Germline values: CDR1 SGHRS, CDR2 YFSETQ. The DNA of the CDR3 is TGCGCCAGCAGCTTTGGGGGGTCTAATGAAAAACTGTTTTTT. Translated, it gives CASSFGGSNEKLFF.

CDR3 sequence reads: CASSLGRDRAYEQYF. Here the CDR3 DNA reads TGTGCCAGCAGCTTAGGACGGGACAGGGCCTACGAGCAGTACTTC. The V and J genes are TRBV11-3 and TRBJ2-7; 9 bases agree with TRBD1. J gave up 2 bases and V 1 base, and 3 bases lay outside the gene matches. This CDR3 is built from 15 residues. Germline CDR1 reads SGHNT; CDR2 reads YENEEA.

J is TRBJ1-1 and V is TRBV7-2; 8 bases are shared with TRBD1. This CDR3 has 15 residues. Trimming at V came to 3 bases and at J to 1 base, leaving 4 bases not matched to a gene. Germline lookup yields CDR1 SGHTA and CDR2 FQGNSA. The CDR3 coding sequence is TGTGCCAGCAGCTTTTGGACAGGGAGGAACACTGAAGCTTTCTTT. As protein: CASSFWTGRNTEAFF.

This clone showed up just once. The J gene is TRBJ2-3, the V gene TRBV3-1 (or the pseudogene TRBV3-2); 8 bases fit TRBD1. Losses at the gene ends were 2 bases for V and 5 bases for J; bases not matched to a gene: 12. The CDR3 covers 17 residues. Germline loops: CDR1 LGHDT, CDR2 YNNKEL (reference sequence). CDR3 coding DNA: TGTGCCAGCAGCCAATTTACAGGGGGACTTTCTGGAGATACGCAGTATTTT. Protein: CASSQFTGGLSGDTQYF.

V and J are TRBV28 and TRBJ2-7, with a tentative D call TRBD1 (5 bases). Germline-derived CDR1 and CDR2 are MDHEN and SYDVKM. V lost 3 bases to trimming and J lost 5 bases, with 8 bases between them. This CDR3 comprises 12 residues. DNA for the CDR3: TGTGCCAGCAGTTTCTACAGGAACGAGCAGTACTTC. This translates into CASSFYRNEQYF.

This chain uses TRBV3-1 (or the pseudogene TRBV3-2) with TRBJ1-2, with 9 bases matching TRBD1. J lost 7 bases, V lost 8 bases, and 8 bases had no gene match. Germline loops: CDR1 LGHDT, CDR2 YNNKEL (reference sequence). The CDR3 totals 13 residues. CDR3 sequence reads: CASLQTGGRGYTF. In DNA, the CDR3 is TGTGCCAGCCTTCAGACAGGGGGGCGTGGCTACACCTTC.

V gene TRBV2 combines with J gene TRBJ2-7, with 10 positions matching TRBD2. Trimming removed 2 bases from V and 4 bases from J; junction bases left unmatched: 8. The CDR3 covers 16 residues. Germline CDR1 is SNHLY and CDR2 is FYNNEI. The CDR3 region is CASSEPGLALKYEQYF. CDR3 nucleotide sequence: TGTGCCAGCAGTGAACCGGGACTAGCGTTAAAATACGAGCAGTACTTC.

The chain links TRBV5-4 to TRBJ2-1; 10 nucleotides match TRBD2. V was pared by 3 bases and J by 6 bases, with 6 bases of the junction left unmatched. The germline V gene has CDR1 SGHNT and CDR2 YYREEE (reference sequence). This CDR3 contains 15 residues. The CDR3 DNA follows: TGTGCCAGCAGCTCCCTAGCGGGAGCGTCCAATGAGCAGTTCTTC. Its translation: CASSSLAGASNEQFF.

This clone has a handful of counts. The genes are TRBV6-5 and TRBJ1-5; D gene ambiguous. The germline gives CDR1 MNHEY, CDR2 SVGAGI. The length of the CDR3 is 15 residues. V lost 7 bases and J 3 bases, leaving 16 bases between the germline ends. The CDR3 DNA reads as TGTGCCAGCACCGAATTACACGATTTCAATCAGCCCCAGCATTTT. Its protein is CASTELHDFNQPQHF.

The rearrangement links TRBV5-1 to TRBJ2-2; the match to TRBD2 covers 9 bases. The V segment lost 1 base and the J segment 0 bases; nucleotides outside the gene matches: 7. Germline CDR1 and CDR2: SGHRS and YFSETQ. This CDR3 contains 18 residues. The CDR3, as DNA: TGCGCCAGCAGCTTGAAAGCGGGAGGTTACACGAACACCGGGGAGCTGTTTTTT. It encodes CASSLKAGGYTNTGELFF.

The sample holds one count of this clone. This chain connects TRBV19 to TRBJ1-6, with 9 bases lining up with TRBD1. Germline V CDR1 and CDR2: LNHDA, SQIVND (reference sequence). With 5 bases clipped from V and 7 bases from J, the junction kept 6 bases outside the gene matches. The CDR3 has 15 amino acids. CDR3 nucleotide sequence: TGTGCCAGTAGTCAGCCGGGACAGGGCAATTCACCCCTCCACTTT. Translated, it gives CASSQPGQGNSPLHF.

The chain combines TRBV6-5 with TRBJ2-7; weak D call: TRBD1 (6 bases). The CDR3 is made up of 14 amino acids. Deletions cut 7 bases from V and 0 bases from J, with 13 bases between. Germline V gene sequence: CDR1 MNHEY, CDR2 SVGAGI. This CDR3 is CASKGQRNSYEQYF. The CDR3 nucleotides read TGTGCCAGCAAAGGACAGCGAAACTCCTACGAGCAGTACTTC.

In its sample, this clone was seen a few times. V gene TRBV4-1 combines with J gene TRBJ2-1; TRBD2 agrees at 12 bases. The CDR3 covers 20 residues. CDR1 and CDR2 from the germline V gene are MGHRA and YSYEKL. V was clipped by 8 bases and J by 0 bases; unmatched bases: 17. The CDR3 protein is CASCLNSWLAGGSSYNEQFF. The CDR3 coding sequence is TGCGCCAGCTGTCTTAACTCGTGGCTAGCGGGGGGGAGCTCCTACAATGAGCAGTTCTTC.

The table lists this clone with a few counts. The genes are TRBV7-9 and TRBJ2-7, with 7 bases fitting TRBD1. The CDR3 consists of 15 residues. With V trimmed by 5 bases and J by 4 bases, 11 bases remained unmatched. Per germline, CDR1 SEHNR and CDR2 FQNEAQ (reference sequence). CDR3 protein: CASSPRQGRGYEQYF. For the CDR3, the DNA is TGTGCCAGCAGCCCTAGACAGGGAAGAGGGTACGAGCAGTACTTC.

The CDR3 region is CASSGQGSYEQYF. DNA of the CDR3: TGCGCCAGCAGCGGACAGGGGAGCTACGAGCAGTACTTC. The chain recombines TRBV5-1 with TRBJ2-7, with 9 positions matching TRBD1. The CDR3 loop spans 13 amino acids. Germline CDR1 reads SGHRS; CDR2 reads YFSETQ. Trimming took 4 bases from V and 3 from J; bases not matched to a gene: 2. Full variable domain (missing parts from reference TRBV5-1 and TRBJ2-7): KAGVTQTPRYLIKTRGQQVTLSCSPISGHRSVSWYQQTPGQGLQFLFEYFSETQRNKGNFPGRFSGRQFSNSRSEMNVSTLELGDSALYLCASSGQGSYEQYFGPGTRLTVT.

V gene TRBV19 combines with J gene TRBJ2-1, with 8 bases that match TRBD1. Germline trimming cut 6 bases from V and 1 base from J; bases unmatched to any gene: 14. Germline CDR1 and CDR2: LNHDA and SQIVND (reference sequence). This CDR3 region has 18 residues. This CDR3 is CASSPISRGQGSYNEQFF. The CDR3 DNA follows: TGTGCCAGTAGCCCGATAAGTAGAGGACAGGGTTCCTACAATGAGCAGTTCTTC. Supplemented by reference TRBV19 and TRBJ2-1, the full variable domain reads DGGITQSPKYLFRKEGQNVTLSCEQNLNHDAMYWYRQDPGQGLRLIYYSQIVNDFQKGDIAEGYSVSREKKESFPLTVTSAQKNPTAFYLCASSPISRGQGSYNEQFFGPGTRLTVL.

V usage is TRBV4-2 and J usage is TRBJ2-7; 7 bases map to TRBD1. The CDR3 is made up of 14 amino acids. V shed 3 bases and J 2 bases; nucleotides not matched to a gene: 4. Germline V CDR1 and CDR2: LGHNA, YNFKEQ. CDR3 bases: TGTGCCAGCAGCCAGGGACAGAAAACCTACGAGCAGTACTTC. Amino acid sequence: CASSQGQKTYEQYF.

This chain joins TRBV20-1 and TRBJ2-1; TRBD2 agrees at 9 bases. This CDR3 is 15 amino acids long. J lost 4 bases, V lost 3 bases, and 7 bases had no gene match. CDR1 is DFQATT and CDR2 is SNEGSKA in the germline V gene (reference sequence). The DNA of the CDR3 is TGCAGTGCTAGTGGGACTAGCCAGGAGTACAATGAGCAGTTCTTC. Protein: CSASGTSQEYNEQFF.

This clone was picked up one time. The J gene is TRBJ1-1, the V gene TRBV4-1, with TRBD1 as a possible D gene (5 bases). Per the germline V gene, CDR1 is MGHRA and CDR2 is YSYEKL. The CDR3 length is 14 residues. V dropped 5 bases and J dropped 2 bases, with 12 bases sitting between them. In DNA, the CDR3 is TGCGCCAGCAGCTCTGCCCAGGGAAACACTGAAGCTTTCTTT. This codes for CASSSAQGNTEAFF.

The chain carries TRBV7-2 and TRBJ1-2; D not certain. The CDR3 runs to 11 residues. Germline values: CDR1 SGHTA, CDR2 FQGNSA. V was trimmed by 2 bases and J by 7 bases, leaving 5 bases between them. CDR3 loop: CASSLYSGYTF. CDR3 nucleotide sequence: TGTGCCAGCAGCTTATACAGTGGCTACACCTTC.

This sequence joins TRBV5-4 and TRBJ2-1; D unclear. Germline V CDR1 and CDR2: SGHNT, YYREEE (reference sequence). This CDR3 is built from 12 residues. The germline V and J ends were trimmed by 4 bases and 4 bases, with 6 bases remaining between them. The CDR3: CASSPRYNEQFF. The CDR3 DNA is TGTGCCAGCAGCCCTCGGTACAATGAGCAGTTCTTC.

The J gene is TRBJ2-5, the V gene TRBV10-3, with 8 positions matching TRBD1. The CDR3 is 17 amino acids. Germline CDR1 and CDR2: ENHRY and SYGVKD. Trimming took 2 bases from V and 5 from J; bases not matched to a gene: 13. The CDR3 protein is CAISEPRRQGMEETQYF. CDR3 nucleotide sequence: TGTGCCATCAGTGAGCCCCGAAGACAGGGGATGGAGGAGACCCAGTACTTC.